The 20 T cell receptor beta chains below all came from one sample that was sequenced in a study of T cells in Graves' hyperthyroidism and ophthalmopathy. There were TCR beta CDR3 regions amplified from RNA transcripts. The HTBI set primed first-round TCR CDR3 RT-PCR. Each CDR3 protein gets one entry after TCRdb re-called the multiplex PCR reads with MiXCR. The data show under 650,000 distinct CDR3 sequences, about a sixth seen once. Sequences were obtained from blood. All receptors come from a woman in her 30s with Graves' hyperthyroidism.

Ten or more counts support this clonotype. This chain uses TRBV27 with TRBJ1-2; D remains ambiguous. V dropped 3 bases and J dropped 4 bases, with 9 bases sitting between them. Germline V gene sequence: CDR1 MNHEY, CDR2 SMNVEV (reference sequence). This CDR3 is 13 amino acids long. CDR3 amino acids: CASSLRSLYGYTF. The CDR3 DNA is TGTGCCAGCAGTTTGAGGTCCCTCTATGGCTACACCTTC.

This clonotype was detected ten times or more. The chain combines TRBV20-1 with TRBJ1-5; TRBD1 might be the D (5 bases). Germline lookup yields CDR1 DFQATT and CDR2 SNEGSKA (reference sequence). This CDR3 is built from 15 residues. The V end lost 7 bases, the J end lost 0 bases, and 16 bases lay between the germline ends. The CDR3 region has the DNA TGCAGTGTTCCCTGGGACGGTGATAGCAATCAGCCCCAGCATTTT. It translates to CSVPWDGDSNQPQHF.

The chain uses TRBV5-4 and TRBJ2-2; 8 nucleotides line up with TRBD1. CDR1 and CDR2 from the germline V gene are SGHNT and YYREEE (reference sequence). The CDR3 is 14 residues long. The V segment lost 3 bases and the J segment 6 bases; nucleotides outside the gene matches: 4. In DNA, the CDR3 is TGTGCCAGCAGCTCGCCGACAGGGGCCGGGGAGCTGTTTTTT. Protein product: CASSSPTGAGELFF.

This clonotype has a handful of counts. A much larger clone lies a single base off, so this may be a read error. This sequence joins TRBV12-3 or TRBV12-4 and TRBJ2-1; D call uncertain. V lost 1 base and J lost 8, with 15 bases in between. The CDR3 covers 15 residues. The CDR3 nucleotides are TGTGCCAGCAGTTTAGTACTCCCCCCATACGATGAGCAGTTCTTC. Amino acid sequence: CASSLVLPPYDEQFF.

The V and J genes are TRBV27 and TRBJ2-7; D could derive from TRBD1 or TRBD2 (6 bases each). The CDR3 contains 14 residues. The ends were cut back, 5 bases at V and 5 bases at J, with 16 bases in the middle. The germline V gene encodes CDR1 MNHEY and CDR2 SMNVEV (reference sequence). CDR3 amino acids: CASSTGERGHEQYF. CDR3 sequence (DNA): TGTGCCAGCAGTACTGGGGAACGGGGGCACGAGCAGTACTTC.

This clonotype was picked up many times. The chain couples TRBV18 to TRBJ2-5; weak D call: TRBD1 (5 bases). Per germline, CDR1 KGHSH and CDR2 LQKENI. V lost 3 bases and J 4 bases, leaving 12 bases between the germline ends. The CDR3 runs 14 residues. CDR3 DNA: TGTGCCAGCTCACCTCGTTTGGGGCTAGAGACCCAGTACTTC. Its protein is CASSPRLGLETQYF.

This clonotype was observed many times. CDR3 nucleotide sequence: TGTGCCAGCAGAAAAGATGACAGGCCTGCAAATGAAAAACTGTTTTTT. Translation gives CASRKDDRPANEKLFF. The rearrangement uses TRBV28 and TRBJ1-4; D is perhaps TRBD1 (6 bases). The V and J ends lost 6 bases and 5 bases respectively, with 19 bases between them. CDR3 length equals 16 residues. Germline assignment: CDR1 MDHEN and CDR2 SYDVKM. Combining the CDR3 with reference TRBV28 and TRBJ1-4 gives the whole variable domain DVKVTQSSRYLVKRTGEKVFLECVQDMDHENMFWYRQDPGLGLRLIYFSYDVKMKEKGDIPEGYSVSREKKERFSLILESASTNQTSMYLCASRKDDRPANEKLFFGSGTQLSVL.

This chain connects TRBV28 to TRBJ1-5; possibly TRBD1 for D (5 bases). V was pared by 7 bases and J by 6 bases, with 13 bases between. CDR1 MDHEN and CDR2 SYDVKM come from the germline V gene. CDR3 length: 13 amino acids. The CDR3 nucleotides read TGTGCCAGCACCGGACAAACGGTTCAGCCCCAGCATTTT. Residues: CASTGQTVQPQHF.

This clonotype was seen repeatedly, ten times or more. The CDR3 DNA reads as TGTGCCTGGAGTACCCGACTAGCGGGAGCCTCCGAGCAGTACTTC. It codes for CAWSTRLAGASEQYF. The rearrangement joins TRBV30 to TRBJ2-7, with 12 bases lining up with TRBD2. Germline-derived CDR1 and CDR2 are GTSNPN and SVGIG (reference sequence). This CDR3 has 15 residues. The junction had 8 bases not matched to a gene; V was cut back by 2 bases and J by 6 bases.

Many counts were recorded for this clonotype. The J gene is TRBJ2-7, the V gene TRBV28, with 9 bases fitting TRBD2. V was pared by 10 bases and J by 4 bases, with 11 bases of the junction left unmatched. The CDR3 has 14 residues. Germline CDR1 is MDHEN and CDR2 is SYDVKM. The DNA of the CDR3 is TGTGCCATTTCCTCCGGGCTAGCGGGATACGAGCAGTACTTC. It encodes CAISSGLAGYEQYF.

This clonotype was detected ten times or more. This sequence joins TRBV13 and TRBJ2-3, with 8 bases that match TRBD2. The CDR3 is made up of 14 amino acids. The V gene's germline CDR1 is PRHDT and CDR2 FYEKMQ (reference sequence). J was trimmed by 5 bases and V by 5 bases; bases with no gene match: 6. This CDR3 reads CASSPGTRVDTQYF. The CDR3 region has the DNA TGTGCCAGCAGCCCCGGGACTAGGGTAGATACGCAGTATTTT.

This clonotype was seen a handful of times. The CDR3 here is CASSTRSGELFF. DNA of the CDR3: TGTGCCAGCAGCACCAGGTCCGGGGAGCTGTTTTTT. The rearrangement uses TRBV27 and TRBJ2-2; D gene unclear. Germline-derived CDR1 and CDR2 are MNHEY and SMNVEV (reference sequence). V lost 6 bases, J lost 6 bases, and 8 bases lay in between. The CDR3 totals 12 residues.

This chain connects TRBV10-1 to TRBJ2-7; D is undetermined. Germline-derived CDR1 and CDR2 are WNHNN and SYGVQD (reference sequence). V was cut by 0 bases and J by 6 bases, with 9 bases left in between. This CDR3 region has 13 residues. The CDR3 sequence is CASSESPFSEQYF. CDR3 DNA sequence: TGCGCCAGCAGTGAGTCCCCCTTCTCCGAGCAGTACTTC.

V is TRBV19 and J is TRBJ2-1, with unresolved D. V was trimmed by 2 bases and J by 6 bases, leaving 14 bases between them. CDR1 is LNHDA and CDR2 is SQIVND in the germline V gene (reference sequence). The CDR3 loop spans 15 amino acids. The CDR3 bases are TGTGCCAGTAGTATATCCCCCGCAATAGGCAATGAGCAGTTCTTC. This encodes CASSISPAIGNEQFF.

The chain recombines TRBV28 with TRBJ2-7, with 7 bases lining up with TRBD2. J was trimmed by 0 bases and V by 5 bases; bases with no gene match: 19. The length of the CDR3 is 19 residues. Looked up from germline, CDR1 is MDHEN and CDR2 is SYDVKM. The CDR3 spells CASSLSTGGRGGSSYEQYF. The CDR3 DNA reads as TGTGCCAGCAGTCTATCTACTGGCGGGAGAGGCGGAAGCTCCTACGAGCAGTACTTC.

Many counts were recorded for this clonotype. This chain joins TRBV28 and TRBJ1-5; 7 bases line up with TRBD1. Trimming took 8 bases from V and 10 from J; bases not matched to a gene: 11. CDR3 size: 13 residues. Germline assignment: CDR1 MDHEN and CDR2 SYDVKM. CDR3 sequence: CASSWTGPRPQHF. The CDR3 nucleotides are TGTGCCAGCTCATGGACAGGACCAAGACCCCAGCATTTT. The variable domain in full, completed from reference TRBV28 and TRBJ1-5, reads DVKVTQSSRYLVKRTGEKVFLECVQDMDHENMFWYRQDPGLGLRLIYFSYDVKMKEKGDIPEGYSVSREKKERFSLILESASTNQTSMYLCASSWTGPRPQHFGDGTRLSIL.

This clonotype was recorded many times. The rearrangement uses TRBV2 and TRBJ1-1; 8 positions agree with TRBD1. CDR1 is SNHLY, CDR2 FYNNEI, per germline. Trimming cost V 3 bases and J 1 base; bases outside gene matches: 7. There are 16 residues in the CDR3. CDR3 in amino acids: CASSDPLQGENTEAFF. CDR3 DNA: TGTGCCAGCAGTGACCCTCTACAGGGGGAGAACACTGAAGCTTTCTTT.

This clonotype has more than one count but fewer than ten. A read error may explain this, as a much larger clone is one base away. The genes are TRBV5-1 and TRBJ1-1; D not certain. The ends were cut back, 0 bases at V and 5 bases at J, with 11 bases in the middle. Germline CDR1 SGHRS, CDR2 YFSETQ. This CDR3 is 14 amino acids long. Here the CDR3 DNA reads TGCGCCAGCAGCTTGGACGGGCCCGAGACTGAAGCTTTCTTT. Its protein is CASSLDGPETEAFF.

The J gene is TRBJ2-1, the V gene TRBV3-1; 9 bases match TRBD2. Trimming removed 6 bases from V and 5 bases from J; junction bases left unmatched: 5. The germline gives CDR1 LGHDT, CDR2 YNNKEL (reference sequence). The CDR3 is 14 amino acids. The CDR3 coding sequence is TGTGCCAGCAGAAATAGCGGGGGTAACAATGAGCAGTTCTTC. As protein: CASRNSGGNNEQFF.

This clonotype was detected a few times. This rearrangement joins TRBV9 to TRBJ1-5; tentatively, D is TRBD1 (6 bases). Germline V gene lookup returns CDR1 SGDLS and CDR2 YYNGEE. CDR3 length equals 15 residues. V was shortened by 0 bases and J by 1 base, with 8 bases between the two germline ends. As DNA, the CDR3 is TGTGCCAGCAGCGTAGACCAGGGGAGCAATCAGCCCCAGCATTTT. This sequence encodes CASSVDQGSNQPQHF. The entire variable domain, with the rest obtained from reference TRBV9 and TRBJ1-5, is as follows: DSGVTQTPKHLITATGQRVTLRCSPRSGDLSVYWYQQSLDQGLQFLIQYYNGEERAKGNILERFSAQQFPDLHSELNLSSLELGDSALYFCASSVDQGSNQPQHFGDGTRLSIL.